A single sample is the source of the 2 T cell receptor beta chains below, sequenced in a study of cytomegalovirus exposure and HLA in healthy donors. TCRdb's table, derived via immunoSEQ multiplex PCR, lists solely in-frame clones and lacks some. The repertoire holds around 130,000 clones, with roughly 89% as singletons. Sequences were obtained from PBMCs. Receptors were obtained from a man aged 25-40 years in good health and CMV-seronegative.

This chain uses TRBV6-1 with TRBJ2-7; D ambiguous. Trimming left V 8 bases short and J 3 bases short, with 14 bases between. CDR3 length equals 13 residues. Germline CDR1 and CDR2: MNHNS and SASEGT. This chain's CDR3 is CASGSGPRYEQYF. Written as DNA, the CDR3 is TGTGCCAGCGGCTCTGGGCCCCGCTACGAGCAGTACTTC.

This chain links TRBV6-5 with TRBJ2-3; 9 positions match TRBD1. Trimming at V came to 6 bases and at J to 5 bases, leaving 9 bases not matched to a gene. The CDR3 sequence is 15 residues long. Germline V gene sequence: CDR1 MNHEY, CDR2 SVGAGI. The chain's CDR3 is CASSLQGARGDTQYF. The CDR3 DNA reads TGTGCCAGCAGCCTACAGGGGGCACGGGGAGATACGCAGTATTTT.